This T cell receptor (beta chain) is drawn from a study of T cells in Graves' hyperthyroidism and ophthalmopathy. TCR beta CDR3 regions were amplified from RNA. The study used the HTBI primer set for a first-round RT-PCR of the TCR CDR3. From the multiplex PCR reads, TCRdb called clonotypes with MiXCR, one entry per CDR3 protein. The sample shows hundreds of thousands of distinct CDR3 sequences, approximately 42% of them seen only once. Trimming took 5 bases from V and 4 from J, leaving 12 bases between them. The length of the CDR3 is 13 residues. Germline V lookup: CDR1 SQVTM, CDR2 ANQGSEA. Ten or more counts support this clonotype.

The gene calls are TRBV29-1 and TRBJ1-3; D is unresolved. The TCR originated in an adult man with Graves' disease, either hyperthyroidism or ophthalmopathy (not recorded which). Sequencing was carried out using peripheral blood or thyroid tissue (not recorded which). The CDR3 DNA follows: TGCAGCGTTAAAGTGGGTCAAGGAAACACCATATATTTT. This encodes CSVKVGQGNTIYF.